This is a list of T cell receptor beta chains from one sample in a study of cytomegalovirus exposure and HLA in healthy donors. The protocol was immunoSEQ multiplex PCR, while the TCRdb copy is restricted to in-frame clones and leaves out a portion. Among about 120,000 clones listed, around 80% were seen once. The sample comprised PBMCs. These receptors were obtained from a woman aged 35 to 49 in good health and CMV-seropositive. Each CDR3 is given with its conserved first and last residue. The D gene is left open where the match is weak. Where a row states a size, it is once, few, many or the class of an expanded clone; other rows omit it.

size	J	V	D	DNA	CDR3
-	TRBJ1-3	TRBV5-6	TRBD1	TGTGCCAGCAGCTACGGGACAGCCATATACACCATATATTTT	CASSYGTAIYTIYF
-	TRBJ1-1	TRBV11-2	-	TGTGCCAGCAGCCTATCAGGGTCCGTGAACACTGAAGCTTTCTTT	CASSLSGSVNTEAFF
-	TRBJ2-2	TRBV5-5	TRBD2	TGTGCCAGCAGCCTGCGTGGTAGCGGGTTGCGCGACACCGGGGAGCTGTTTTTT	CASSLRGSGLRDTGELFF
-	TRBJ2-7	TRBV6-5	TRBD2	TGTGCCAGCAGCACCGGGACTAGCGGGAACGAGCAGTACTTC	CASSTGTSGNEQYF
-	TRBJ2-3	TRBV9	-	TGTGCCAGCAGCGTAGGCGGCGGGAGCACAGATACGCAGTATTTT	CASSVGGGSTDTQYF
few	TRBJ1-3	TRBV7-9	-	TGTGCCAGCAGCTTAGGGAGGGCGTCTGGAAACACCATATATTTT	CASSLGRASGNTIYF
-	TRBJ2-3	TRBV19	-	TGTGCCAGTAGTCCCAATGCAGGGGGCACAGATACGCAGTATTTT	CASSPNAGGTDTQYF
-	TRBJ2-5	TRBV2	-	TGTGCCGGACACGACGGGGAGACCCAGTACTTC	CAGHDGETQYF
-	TRBJ2-1	TRBV30	TRBD2	TGTGCCTGGAGTCGGTTAGCGGGATACGATGAGCAGTTCTTC	CAWSRLAGYDEQFF
-	TRBJ2-5	TRBV18	TRBD1	TGTGCCAGCTCACGGGACAGGGGACGGGGCCAAGAGACCCAGTACTTC	CASSRDRGRGQETQYF
-	TRBJ2-2	TRBV2	TRBD1	TGTGCCAGCAGGGAACAGGGGGCCGAGCTGTTTTTT	CASREQGAELFF
-	TRBJ2-1	TRBV4-3	TRBD2	TGCGCCAGCAGCCTAGGACTAGCGGCATACAATGAGCAGTTCTTC	CASSLGLAAYNEQFF
-	TRBJ2-3	TRBV5-4	TRBD2	TGTGCCAGCAGCTTGGCCCGGGAGGCCAGCACAGATACGCAGTATTTT	CASSLAREASTDTQYF
-	TRBJ2-7	TRBV5-1	TRBD2	TGCGCCAGCAGCCCGGCGGGGGGTTCGGGCGAGCAGTACTTC	CASSPAGGSGEQYF
once	TRBJ2-7	TRBV5-4	TRBD1	TGTGCCAGCAGCTTTCTCCTCGGGACAGGCACCGCCGAGCAGTACTTC	CASSFLLGTGTAEQYF
-	TRBJ1-1	TRBV7-9	-	TGTGCCAGCAGCGGCGAGGAAGGCCCTGCTTTCTTT	CASSGEEGPAFF
-	TRBJ2-1	TRBV4-3	-	TGCGCCAGCAGCCAAGATCGGTCCTTAGTAGAGCAGTTCTTC	CASSQDRSLVEQFF
few	TRBJ2-2	TRBV9	TRBD2	TGTGCCAGCAGCGTAGAGGCTAGCGGGGACACCGGGGAGCTGTTTTTT	CASSVEASGDTGELFF
-	TRBJ2-7	TRBV2	TRBD1	TGTGCCAGCGACGGACAGGGGATCTACGAGCAGTACTTC	CASDGQGIYEQYF
-	TRBJ1-2	TRBV5-1	TRBD1	TGCGCCAGCAGCTACGGGACAGGAGCAGCCAATAGTGGCTACACCTTC	CASSYGTGAANSGYTF
-	TRBJ2-7	TRBV19	TRBD1	TGTGCCAGTAGTGTTAAGAGGACAGGGGTCCACGAGCAGTACTTC	CASSVKRTGVHEQYF
-	TRBJ2-1	TRBV2	-	TGTGCCAGCAGTGCGAGCGGTTCCTACAATGAGCAGTTCTTC	CASSASGSYNEQFF